This TCR beta chain was profiled in a study of cytomegalovirus exposure and HLA in healthy donors. 13 Jbeta primers and 60 Vbeta primers were used for the PCR. Libraries were prepared by immunoSEQ multiplex PCR; TCRdb keeps only in-frame clonotypes and omits some of them. The table has roughly 150,000 clones, about 75% seen once. A note on this clone: The target antigen is unknown.

CDR3 length: 14 residues. Germline CDR1 and CDR2: SGHDT and YYEEEE. V lost 2 bases to trimming and J lost 6 bases; unmatched junction nucleotides: 5. Study-level points and caveats: TCR association rates varied by HLA locus in a later analysis, with DRB1 highest and HLA-C lowest. Analysis performed later showed TCR beta chains linked to HLA being more clonally expanded than equally common others.

The specimen was PBMCs. This TCR came from a female donor in good health and CMV-seronegative. V usage is TRBV5-6 and J usage is TRBJ2-7; the match to TRBD1 covers 10 bases. CDR3 sequence (DNA): TGTGCCAGCAGCTTAGGGACAGGGGATGCCGAGCAGTACTTC. This encodes CASSLGTGDAEQYF.